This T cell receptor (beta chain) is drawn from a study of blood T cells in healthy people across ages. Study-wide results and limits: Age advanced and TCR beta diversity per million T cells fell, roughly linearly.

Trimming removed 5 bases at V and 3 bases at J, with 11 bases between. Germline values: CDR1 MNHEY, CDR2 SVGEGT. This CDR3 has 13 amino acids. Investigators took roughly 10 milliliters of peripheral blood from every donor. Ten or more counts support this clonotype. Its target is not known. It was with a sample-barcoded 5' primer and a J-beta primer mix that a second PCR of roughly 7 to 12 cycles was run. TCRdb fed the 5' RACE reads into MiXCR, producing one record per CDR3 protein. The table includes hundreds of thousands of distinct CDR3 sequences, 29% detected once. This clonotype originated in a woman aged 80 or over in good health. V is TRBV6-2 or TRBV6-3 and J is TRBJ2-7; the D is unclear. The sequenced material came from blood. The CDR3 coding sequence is TGTGCCAGCAGTGAAGGGTCGGACTACGAGCAGTACTTC. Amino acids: CASSEGSDYEQYF.